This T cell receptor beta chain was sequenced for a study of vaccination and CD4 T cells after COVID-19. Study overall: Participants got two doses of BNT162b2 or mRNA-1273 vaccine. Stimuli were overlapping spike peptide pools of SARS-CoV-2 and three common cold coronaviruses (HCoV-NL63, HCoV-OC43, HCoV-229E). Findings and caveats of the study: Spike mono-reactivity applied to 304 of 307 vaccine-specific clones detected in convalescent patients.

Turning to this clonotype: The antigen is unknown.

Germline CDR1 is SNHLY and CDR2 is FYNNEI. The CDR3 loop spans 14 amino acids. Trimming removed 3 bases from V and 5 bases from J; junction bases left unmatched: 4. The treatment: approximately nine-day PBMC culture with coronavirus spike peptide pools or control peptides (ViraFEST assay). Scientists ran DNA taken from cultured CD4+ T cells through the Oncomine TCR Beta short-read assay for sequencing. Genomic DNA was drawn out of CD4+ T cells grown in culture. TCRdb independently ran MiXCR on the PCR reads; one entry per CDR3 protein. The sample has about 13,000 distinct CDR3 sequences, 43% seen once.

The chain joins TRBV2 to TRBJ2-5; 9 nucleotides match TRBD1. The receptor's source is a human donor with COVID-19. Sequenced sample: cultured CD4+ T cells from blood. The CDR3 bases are TGTGCCAGCAGTGAGGGACAGGGTGGGGAGACCCAGTACTTC. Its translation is CASSEGQGGETQYF.